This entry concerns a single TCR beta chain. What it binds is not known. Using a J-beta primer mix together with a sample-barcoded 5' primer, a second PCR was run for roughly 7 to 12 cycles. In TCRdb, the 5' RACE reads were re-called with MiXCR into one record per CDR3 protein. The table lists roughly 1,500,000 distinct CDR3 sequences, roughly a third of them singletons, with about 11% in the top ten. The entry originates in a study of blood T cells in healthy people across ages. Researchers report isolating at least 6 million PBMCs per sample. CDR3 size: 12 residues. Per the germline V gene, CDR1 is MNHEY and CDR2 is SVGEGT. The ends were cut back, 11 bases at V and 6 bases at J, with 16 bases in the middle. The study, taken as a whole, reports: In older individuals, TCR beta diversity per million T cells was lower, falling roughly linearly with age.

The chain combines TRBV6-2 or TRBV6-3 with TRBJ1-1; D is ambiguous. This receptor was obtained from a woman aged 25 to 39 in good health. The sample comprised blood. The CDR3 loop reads CAGTRGDAEAFF. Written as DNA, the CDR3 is TGTGCCGGCACCCGGGGTGACGCTGAAGCTTTCTTT.